This is a list of T cell receptor beta chains from one sample in a study of circulating and synovial CD4+ cells in juvenile arthritis. Clones were sequenced by immunoSEQ multiplex PCR, and TCRdb holds only the in-frame ones, with some missing. The sample has under 35,000 clones, 95% to 96% seen once. The sequencing input was CD4+ T cells from blood. These receptors all stem from a human donor with juvenile idiopathic arthritis. The CDR3 runs from the conserved cysteine through the conserved F or W. A D gene is named only where the DNA matches it firmly. Clone size, where shown, is once, few, many, or a class for clones that have expanded.

d_call | clone_size | j_call | v_call | cdr3_aa | cdr3_nt
TRBD2 | - | TRBJ2-3 | TRBV6-6 | CASSTGLAGTTDTQYF | TGTGCCAGCAGCACCGGACTAGCGGGAACCACAGATACGCAGTATTTT
- | once | TRBJ2-7 | TRBV28 | CASSTSRRVPIGQYF | TGTGCCAGCAGCACCTCCCGTCGGGTCCCAATTGGGCAGTACTTC
- | - | TRBJ2-3 | TRBV2 | CASSERQGQSDTQYF | TGTGCCAGCAGTGAGCGCCAGGGGCAGTCGGATACGCAGTATTTT
TRBD2 | - | TRBJ2-3 | TRBV9 | CASSVALAGTDTQYF | TGTGCCAGCAGCGTAGCTTTAGCGGGAACAGATACGCAGTATTTT
TRBD1 | - | TRBJ1-1 | TRBV4-1 | CASSQTQGTSEAFF | TGCGCCAGCAGCCAAACACAGGGGACGTCTGAAGCTTTCTTT
- | - | TRBJ2-3 | TRBV18 | CASSPSSTDTQYF | TGTGCCAGCTCACCCTCTAGCACAGATACGCAGTATTTT
- | - | TRBJ2-2 | TRBV4-2 | CASSQDIARGRNTGELFF | TGTGCCAGCAGCCAAGATATCGCCCGGGGAAGGAACACCGGGGAGCTGTTTTTT
TRBD1 | - | TRBJ1-4 | TRBV7-2 | CASSLYSGTGDEKLFF | TGTGCCAGCAGCTTATATTCCGGGACAGGGGATGAAAAACTGTTTTTT
- | - | TRBJ2-1 | TRBV4-1 | CASSQGGLAAYNEQFF | TGCGCCAGCAGCCAAGGGGGGCTAGCTGCCTACAATGAGCAGTTCTTC
- | - | TRBJ1-2 | TRBV4-1 | CASSQDGRGGGYGYTF | TGCGCCAGCAGCCAAGATGGGCGCGGGGGAGGCTATGGCTACACCTTC
- | - | TRBJ2-1 | TRBV6-6 | CASSQDNYNEQFF | TGTGCCAGCAGTCAGGACAACTACAATGAGCAGTTCTTC
- | - | TRBJ2-5 | TRBV18 | CASSPSREETQYF | TGTGCCAGCTCACCCTCCAGGGAAGAGACCCAGTACTTC
- | - | TRBJ1-6 | TRBV4-2 | CASSSGGGGGSGNSPLHF | TGTGCCAGCAGCTCCGGAGGTGGCGGGGGAAGTGGTAATTCACCCCTCCACTTT
TRBD1 | - | TRBJ2-5 | TRBV5-6 | CASSLDHRGTRAQYF | TGTGCCAGCAGCCTAGACCACAGGGGGACGAGGGCCCAGTACTTC
- | - | TRBJ2-3 | TRBV5-6 | CASSSTGARAITDTQYF | TGTGCCAGCAGCTCTACCGGCGCCAGGGCTATCACAGATACGCAGTATTTT
- | - | TRBJ1-3 | TRBV5-5 | CASSLGRNSGNTIYF | TGTGCCAGCAGCTTGGGGCGGAACTCTGGAAACACCATATATTTT
- | - | TRBJ1-2 | TRBV28 | CASSFLDQVYGYTF | TGTGCCAGCAGTTTCCTCGACCAGGTCTATGGCTACACCTTC
TRBD1 | - | TRBJ1-3 | TRBV9 | CASSSTGEGTIYF | TGTGCCAGCAGTTCGACAGGGGAAGGCACCATATATTTT
- | - | TRBJ2-7 | TRBV7-2 | CASSLYYEQYF | TGTGCCAGCAGCTTATATTACGAGCAGTACTTC
- | - | TRBJ2-2 | TRBV12-2 | CASRLLCVWGGSGELFF | TGTGCAAGTCGCTTACTTTGTGTGTGGGGGGGCTCCGGGGAGCTGTTTTTT
- | - | TRBJ1-6 | TRBV13 | CASSLDSSNSPLHF | TGTGCCAGCAGCTTAGACAGTAGTAATTCACCCCTCCACTTT
- | - | TRBJ2-7 | TRBV7-8 | CASSLRNLGYEQYF | TGTGCCAGCAGCTTACGAAACCTCGGCTACGAGCAGTACTTC
- | once | TRBJ2-1 | TRBV4-3 | CASSQVRGSTKHEQFF | TGCGCCAGCAGCCAAGTGAGGGGGTCGACTAAACATGAGCAGTTCTTC
TRBD2 | - | TRBJ2-2 | TRBV4-1 | CASSPPLLAGDHTGELFF | TGCGCCAGCAGCCCCCCCCTGCTAGCGGGGGATCATACCGGGGAGCTGTTTTTT
- | - | TRBJ2-7 | TRBV5-1 | CASSLPGYEQYF | TGCGCCAGCAGCCTTCCGGGGTACGAGCAGTACTTC
TRBD1 | - | TRBJ1-2 | TRBV20-1 | CSAREGATF | TGCAGTGCTAGGGAGGGGGCCACCTTC
- | - | TRBJ1-1 | TRBV7-9 | CASSWVGATNTEAFF | TGTGCCAGCAGCTGGGTTGGGGCAACGAACACTGAAGCTTTCTTT
TRBD1 | - | TRBJ1-1 | TRBV29-1 | CSVAGGAGTGTSSGTEAFF | TGCAGCGTTGCGGGGGGGGCCGGGACAGGGACCTCGTCAGGAACTGAAGCTTTCTTT
TRBD1 | - | TRBJ1-2 | TRBV5-1 | CASSLETGSGYTF | TGCGCCAGCAGCTTGGAGACAGGGAGTGGCTACACCTTC
TRBD2 | - | TRBJ2-5 | TRBV5-1 | CASSTTSGGEETQYF | TGCGCCAGCAGCACCACTAGCGGGGGAGAGGAGACCCAGTACTTC
TRBD1 | once | TRBJ1-4 | TRBV27 | CASRPRGRTNEKLFF | TGTGCCAGCAGACCCAGGGGGAGGACTAATGAAAAACTGTTTTTT
TRBD2 | - | TRBJ2-3 | TRBV5-1 | CASSKTSGTFLSDTQYF | TGCGCCAGCAGCAAGACTAGCGGGACCTTCTTGTCAGATACGCAGTATTTT
- | - | TRBJ1-5 | TRBV28 | CASMEGNQPQHF | TGTGCCAGCATGGAGGGCAATCAGCCCCAGCATTTT
TRBD1 | - | TRBJ2-5 | TRBV10-3 | CAISASQGAGETQYF | TGTGCCATCAGTGCCTCACAGGGGGCGGGGGAGACCCAGTACTTC
- | - | TRBJ2-2 | TRBV7-3 | CASSTLNSRGELFF | TGTGCCAGCAGCACGTTGAACAGTCGTGGGGAGCTGTTTTTT
TRBD2 | - | TRBJ2-5 | TRBV30 | CAWSTGGPRETQYF | TGTGCCTGGAGTACGGGAGGGCCTCGAGAGACCCAGTACTTC
TRBD1 | - | TRBJ2-1 | TRBV11-2 | CASSLISPGQGVNEQFF | TGTGCCAGCAGCTTAATTTCGCCGGGACAGGGCGTCAATGAGCAGTTCTTC
TRBD2 | - | TRBJ2-1 | TRBV6-4 | CASSDPWTSGYNEQFF | TGTGCCAGCAGTGACCCCTGGACTAGCGGCTACAATGAGCAGTTCTTC
TRBD1 | - | TRBJ2-7 | TRBV30 | CASTGEYYEQYF | TGTGCCTCAACAGGGGAATACTACGAGCAGTACTTC